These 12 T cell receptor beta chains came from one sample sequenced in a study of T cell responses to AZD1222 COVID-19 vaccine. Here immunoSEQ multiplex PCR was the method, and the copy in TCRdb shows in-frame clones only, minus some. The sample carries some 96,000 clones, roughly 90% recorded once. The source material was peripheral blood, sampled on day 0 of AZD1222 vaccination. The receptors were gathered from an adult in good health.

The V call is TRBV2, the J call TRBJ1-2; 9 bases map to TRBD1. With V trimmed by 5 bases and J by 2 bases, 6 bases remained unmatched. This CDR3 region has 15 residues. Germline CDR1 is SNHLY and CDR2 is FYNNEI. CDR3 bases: TGTGCCAGCAGTATACAGGGGGCGCGAAACTATGGCTACACCTTC. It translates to CASSIQGARNYGYTF.

CDR3 sequence (DNA): TGCGCCAGCAGTGAGTCGGCGCAATATGGCTACACCTTC. Translating it yields CASSESAQYGYTF. The chain employs TRBV10-1 and TRBJ1-2; D unresolved. The V gene's germline CDR1 is WNHNN and CDR2 SYGVQD (reference sequence). This CDR3 region has 13 residues. Trimming took 0 bases from V and 5 from J, leaving 7 bases between them.

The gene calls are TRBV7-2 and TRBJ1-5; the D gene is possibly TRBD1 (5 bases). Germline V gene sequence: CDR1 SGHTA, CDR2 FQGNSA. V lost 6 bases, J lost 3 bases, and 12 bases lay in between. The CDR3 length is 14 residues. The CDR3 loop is CASSSGLSNQPQHF. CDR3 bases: TGTGCCAGCAGTTCAGGGCTTTCCAATCAGCCCCAGCATTTT.

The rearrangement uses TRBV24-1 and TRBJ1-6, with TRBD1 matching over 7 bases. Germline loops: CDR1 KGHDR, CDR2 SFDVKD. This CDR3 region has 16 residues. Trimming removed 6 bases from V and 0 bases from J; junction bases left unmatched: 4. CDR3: CATSQGQSSYNSPLHF. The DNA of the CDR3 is TGTGCCACCAGTCAGGGACAGAGCTCCTATAATTCACCCCTCCACTTT.

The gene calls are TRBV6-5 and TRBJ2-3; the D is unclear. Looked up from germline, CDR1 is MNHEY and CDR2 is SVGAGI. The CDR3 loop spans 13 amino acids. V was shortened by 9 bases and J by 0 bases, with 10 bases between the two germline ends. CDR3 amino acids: CARFVPSTDTQYF. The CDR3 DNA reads TGTGCCAGGTTTGTACCTAGCACAGATACGCAGTATTTT.

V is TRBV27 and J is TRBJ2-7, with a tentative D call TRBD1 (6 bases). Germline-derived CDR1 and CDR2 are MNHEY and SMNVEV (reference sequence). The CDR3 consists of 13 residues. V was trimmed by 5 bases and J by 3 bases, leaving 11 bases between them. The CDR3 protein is CASSPLGGYEQYF. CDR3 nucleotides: TGTGCCAGCAGTCCCCTAGGGGGCTACGAGCAGTACTTC.

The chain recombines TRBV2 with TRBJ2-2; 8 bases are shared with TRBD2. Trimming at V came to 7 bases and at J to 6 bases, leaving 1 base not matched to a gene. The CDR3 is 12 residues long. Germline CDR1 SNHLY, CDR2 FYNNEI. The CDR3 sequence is CASTAGAGELFF. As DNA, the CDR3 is TGTGCCAGCACAGCGGGAGCCGGGGAGCTGTTTTTT.

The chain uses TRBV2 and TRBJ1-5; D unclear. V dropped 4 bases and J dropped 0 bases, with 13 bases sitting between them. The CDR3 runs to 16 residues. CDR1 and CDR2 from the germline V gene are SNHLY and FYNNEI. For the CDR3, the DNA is TGTGCCAGCAGTGTGGAGAGCCCCGATAGCAATCAGCCCCAGCATTTT. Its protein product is CASSVESPDSNQPQHF.

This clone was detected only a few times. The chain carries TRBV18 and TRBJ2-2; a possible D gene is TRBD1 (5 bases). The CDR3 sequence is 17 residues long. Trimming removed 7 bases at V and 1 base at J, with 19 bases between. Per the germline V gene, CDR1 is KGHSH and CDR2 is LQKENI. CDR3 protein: CASLSLFQGLNTGELFF. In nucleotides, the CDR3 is TGTGCCAGCTTAAGCCTCTTTCAGGGCCTGAACACCGGGGAGCTGTTTTTT. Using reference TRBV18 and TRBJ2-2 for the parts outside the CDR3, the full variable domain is NAGVMQNPRHLVRRRGQEARLRCSPMKGHSHVYWYRQLPEEGLKFMVYLQKENIIDESGMPKERFSAEFPKEGPSILRIQQVVRGDSAAYFCASLSLFQGLNTGELFFGEGSRLTVL.

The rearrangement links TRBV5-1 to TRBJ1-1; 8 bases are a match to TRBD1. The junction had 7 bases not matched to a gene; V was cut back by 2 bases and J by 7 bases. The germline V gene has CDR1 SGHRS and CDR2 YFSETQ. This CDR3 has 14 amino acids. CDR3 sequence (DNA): TGCGCCAGCAGCTTAAGAGGGACAGGCCATGAAGCTTTCTTT. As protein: CASSLRGTGHEAFF.

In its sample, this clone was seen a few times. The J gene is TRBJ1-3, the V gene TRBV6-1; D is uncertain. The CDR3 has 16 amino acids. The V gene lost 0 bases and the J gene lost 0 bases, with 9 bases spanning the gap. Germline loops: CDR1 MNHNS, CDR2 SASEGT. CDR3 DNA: TGTGCCAGCAGTGAAGCATACTGGAGCTCTGGAAACACCATATATTTT. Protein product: CASSEAYWSSGNTIYF.

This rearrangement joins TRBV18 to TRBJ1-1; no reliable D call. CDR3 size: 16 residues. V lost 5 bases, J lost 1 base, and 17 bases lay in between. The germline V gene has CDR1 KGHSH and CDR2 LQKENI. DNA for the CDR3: TGTGCCAGCTCAACCCGAGGAAGAGGATCGAACACTGAAGCTTTCTTT. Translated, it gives CASSTRGRGSNTEAFF.